The T cell receptor (beta chain) under discussion was sequenced for a study of memory CD4+ T cells and cytomegalovirus serostatus. Study-wide results and caveats: Each of 60 to 80 CMV-associated TCRbeta sequences occurred in one to five individuals.

This CDR3 is 16 amino acids long. Germline CDR1 SEHNR, CDR2 FQNEAQ (reference sequence). J gave up 1 base and V 0 bases, and 1 base lay outside the gene matches. Single viable CD3+CD4+CD8-CD45RO+ cells were sorted as the memory CD4+ T cells. Worth noting for this clone: Its specificity is unknown.

The repertoire was sequenced with immunoSEQ multiplex PCR; TCRdb's copy has only in-frame clones and lacks some. The sample lists under 50,000 clones, 79% occurring once. Sequences were obtained from memory CD4+ T cells from blood. This rearrangement joins TRBV7-9 to TRBJ2-1; 9 bases fit TRBD2. This clonotype originated in an adult in good health and CMV-seropositive. Written as DNA, the CDR3 is TGTGCCAGCAGCTTAGCGCTAGCGGGGTCCTACAATGAGCAGTTCTTC. This translates into CASSLALAGSYNEQFF.